The 9 T cell receptor beta chains listed next were all sequenced from one sample in a study of identical twins. TCRdb fed the 5' RACE reads into MiXCR, producing one record per CDR3 protein. The sample shows roughly 570,000 distinct CDR3 sequences, around a tenth of them seen only once. This sample also appeared in a second study, on yellow fever vaccine responses in identical twins.

Input material: PBMCs. The receptor source for this set is a woman under 30 in good health.

The genes are TRBV29-1 and TRBJ1-1; 8 bases line up with TRBD1. With 0 bases clipped from V and 1 base from J, the junction kept 4 bases outside the gene matches. Germline lookup yields CDR1 SQVTM and CDR2 ANQGSEA. This CDR3 has 15 amino acids. The DNA of the CDR3 is TGCAGCGTTGAAGATCCGGGACAGGAGAACACTGAAGCTTTCTTT. Translating gives CSVEDPGQENTEAFF.

In its sample, this clonotype was seen many times. The chain uses TRBV28 and TRBJ2-4, with D maybe TRBD2 (5 bases). This CDR3 contains 13 residues. Germline V gene sequence: CDR1 MDHEN, CDR2 SYDVKM. Trimming cost V 6 bases and J 7 bases, with 13 bases left between them. CDR3 DNA: TGTGCCAGCAGCCGAGGACCGGGGAACATTCAGTACTTC. The encoded protein is CASSRGPGNIQYF.

Many counts were recorded for this clonotype. The chain is built from TRBV29-1 and TRBJ2-7; TRBD1 matches at 7 bases. Germline CDR1 and CDR2: SQVTM and ANQGSEA. This CDR3 is 12 amino acids long. The V and J ends lost 4 bases and 3 bases, in that order; junction bases with no gene match: 3. As DNA, the CDR3 is TGCAGCGTTGGTGCAGGGGGCTACGAGCAGTACTTC. It codes for CSVGAGGYEQYF.

Ten or more counts support this clonotype. The V call is TRBV14, the J call TRBJ2-7; 7 bases are shared with TRBD1. Losses at the gene ends were 0 bases for V and 5 bases for J; bases not matched to a gene: 10. The CDR3 spans 16 residues. The germline gives CDR1 SGHDN, CDR2 FVKESK. In DNA, the CDR3 is TGTGCCAGCAGCCAAGATCAAACAGGGGAGAACGACGAGCAGTACTTC. As protein: CASSQDQTGENDEQYF.

This clonotype was detected only a few times. This chain joins TRBV9 and TRBJ2-3, with 8 bases identical to TRBD2. The ends lost 4 bases at V and 4 bases at J; junction bases unmatched: 8. The germline gives CDR1 SGDLS, CDR2 YYNGEE. The CDR3 totals 15 residues. Here the CDR3 DNA reads TGTGCCAGCAGCCCCTCTGCGGGGGGCCCAGATACGCAGTATTTT. Encoded protein: CASSPSAGGPDTQYF.

Points on this clonotype: At one end the junction does not follow the germline gene, possibly because of a read error. The rearrangement links TRBV3-1 to TRBJ2-7, with 7 bases aligning to TRBD2. The CDR3 is 15 residues long. The germline CDR1 and CDR2 sequences are LGHDT and YNNKEL (reference sequence). The CDR3 DNA is TGTGCCAGCACCGGGGAGGCTAGCGGTAACTACGGGCAGTACTTC. Protein product: CASTGEASGNYGQYF.

Many counts were recorded for this clonotype. V and J are TRBV5-5 and TRBJ2-2; D is possibly TRBD2 (5 bases). V lost 3 bases and J 2 bases, leaving 11 bases between the germline ends. CDR3 length equals 15 residues. The germline CDR1 and CDR2 sequences are SGHKS and YYEKEE (reference sequence). CDR3 nucleotides: TGTGCCAGCAGCTCTTTGACGGGAAACACCGGGGAGCTGTTTTTT. Its protein product is CASSSLTGNTGELFF.

The table lists this clonotype with a few counts. The chain carries TRBV18 and TRBJ2-3; 10 bases fit TRBD2. Germline V gene sequence: CDR1 KGHSH, CDR2 LQKENI. J lost 2 bases, V lost 3 bases, and 8 bases had no gene match. The CDR3 loop spans 17 amino acids. The chain's CDR3 is CASSPIKREGTTDTQYF. CDR3 bases: TGTGCCAGCTCACCGATCAAGCGGGAGGGGACCACAGATACGCAGTATTTT.

At least ten counts were recorded for this clonotype. The chain is built from TRBV10-3 and TRBJ2-1; perhaps D is TRBD1 or TRBD2 (5 bases each). V was trimmed by 4 bases and J by 6 bases, leaving 10 bases between them. Germline loops: CDR1 ENHRY, CDR2 SYGVKD. The CDR3 extends over 13 amino acids. CDR3 in amino acids: CAISGGPFNEQFF. DNA of the CDR3: TGTGCCATCAGTGGGGGACCCTTCAATGAGCAGTTCTTC.